This TCR beta chain was recovered during a study of Graves' ophthalmopathy and Graves' hyperthyroidism (dated by TCRdb to the late 2010s). A note on the overall study: Stable hyperthyroidism was defined as no progression to ophthalmopathy within 18 months of follow-up. To tell Graves' ophthalmopathy apart from Graves' hyperthyroidism, and to predict which patients would progress to ophthalmopathy, the study relied on TCR beta repertoire signatures. In total, over 130 blood samples were TCR-sequenced: 40 to 45 ophthalmopathy, 75 hyperthyroidism and approximately 17 hyperthyroidism-to-ophthalmopathy patients. To explore V-J signatures that separate ophthalmopathy from hyperthyroidism, a discovery set of more than 95 patients was enrolled, consisting of about 45 with ophthalmopathy and some 59 with stable hyperthyroidism. An independent validation cohort was composed of 18 hyperthyroidism patients and some 16 patients who later progressed from hyperthyroidism to ophthalmopathy. In about 6 hyperthyroidism patients, the T-cell repertoire of thyroid tissue was compared with the T-cell repertoire of blood. After sampling, hyperthyroidism patients received methimazole starting at 30 mg daily, and ophthalmopathy patients received high-dose intravenous methylprednisolone. Overall study outcomes, separate from this receptor: No statistical method was used to predetermine the sample size, and group allocation was not hidden from the investigators. Most of the expanded thyroid clonotypes with a frequency above 0.001 were also detected in blood, and it was suggested that the thyroid immune response may be reflected by blood repertoires. In validation, the model predicted ophthalmopathy progression with 70.59% sensitivity and approximately 75% specificity; roughly 11 predicted patients were CT-confirmed with GO in a median of about 6.2 months. In cross-validation, the 13-signature model distinguished ophthalmopathy from stable hyperthyroidism with 85% to 90% sensitivity and roughly 81% specificity, and in the test set the corresponding values were approximately 79% and 70%.

At least ten counts were recorded for this clonotype. Its cognate antigen has yet to be identified. It has no much larger one-base neighbor in the sample; base qualities were not kept. TCR beta CDR3 regions were amplified from RNA transcripts for repertoire sequencing. A first-round RT-PCR used HTBI primers with the Qiagen OneStep RT-PCR kit, followed by a second-round multiplex PCR, size selection and purification. Libraries were sequenced on an Illumina HiSeq2000 using paired-end 100 bp reads. In the original analysis: Reads were processed with SOAPnuke, discarding reads with adapters, uncalled bases, mean Phred below 15, or no exact constant-primer or identifier match. COPE v1.2.5 was used to merge the high-quality paired reads. Each unique nucleotide sequence was defined as a clonotype, and clonotypes were aligned to IMGT TRB V, D and J references with MiTCR v1.1. Analysis was restricted to V-J combinations with a frequency above 0.0001, which covered roughly 99% of repertoires. For each V-J combination, a TCR clonal expansion and chaos score was defined as the ratio of F50 clonal expansion to chaos observed in the TCRdist matrix. Welch's t-statistics and random forest were used to reduce features to 10 to 15 V-J combinations, which were fed into a naive Bayes classifier. The Morisita-Horn index was used to measure how similar the thyroid and blood repertoires were. TCRdb trimmed public reads at Q25 via fastp, called clones via MiXCR and kept in-frame beta chains. Each record represents a unique CDR3 protein, reported with the most common genes and DNA among its rows. The V and J calls and clone size are TCRdb's, not the authors'. For this sample the table gives over a million distinct CDR3 sequences, of which 35% to 40% were detected only once. The ten most abundant clones make up 11% of the sample.

Hyperthyroidism patients were newly diagnosed, with disease duration under 2 months, and aged 18 to 65 years. Patients with other autoimmune diseases, uncontrolled infections, pregnancy or lactation were excluded from the study. Clinical symptoms, serum thyroxine, TRAb, thyroid ultrasound and orbital computed tomography were used for diagnosis. Trizol reagent was used to extract the total RNA, and its quality was then checked on an Agilent 2100 Bioanalyzer. Inclusive of the bounding cysteine and phenylalanine, the CDR3 is 13 residues long. The read is trimmed to its CDR3 DNA, 39 bases read in frame from base 1. A distance of 9 bases separates the germline ends of V and J, which lose 4 bases and 0 bases respectively. The germline V gene sets CDR1 to SQVTM and CDR2 to ANQGSEA.

Sequencing was performed on peripheral blood or thyroid tissue (not recorded which). This TCR was recovered from an adult man with Graves' hyperthyroidism. The chain was built from TRBV29-1 and TRBJ1-1; no D gene call is confident. For the CDR3, the sequence is CSVAGRMNTEAFF. In nucleotide form, the sequence is TGCAGCGTTGCTGGACGGATGAACACTGAAGCTTTCTTT.